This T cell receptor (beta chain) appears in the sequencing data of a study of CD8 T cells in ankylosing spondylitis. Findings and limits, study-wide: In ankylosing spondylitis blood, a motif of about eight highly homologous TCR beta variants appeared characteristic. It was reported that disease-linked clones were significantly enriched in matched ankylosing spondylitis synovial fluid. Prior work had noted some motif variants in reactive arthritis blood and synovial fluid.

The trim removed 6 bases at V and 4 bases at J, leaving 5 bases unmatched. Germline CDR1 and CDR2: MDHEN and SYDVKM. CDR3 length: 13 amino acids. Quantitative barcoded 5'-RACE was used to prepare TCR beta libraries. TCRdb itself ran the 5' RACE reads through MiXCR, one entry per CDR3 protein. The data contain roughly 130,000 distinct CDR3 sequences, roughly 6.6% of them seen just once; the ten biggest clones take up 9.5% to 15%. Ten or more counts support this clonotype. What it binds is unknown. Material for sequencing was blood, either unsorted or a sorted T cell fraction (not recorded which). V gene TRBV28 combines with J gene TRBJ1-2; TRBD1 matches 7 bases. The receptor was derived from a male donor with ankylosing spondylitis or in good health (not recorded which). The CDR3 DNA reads TGTGCCAGCAGCCAGGGGGAGTTCTATGGCTACACCTTC. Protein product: CASSQGEFYGYTF.